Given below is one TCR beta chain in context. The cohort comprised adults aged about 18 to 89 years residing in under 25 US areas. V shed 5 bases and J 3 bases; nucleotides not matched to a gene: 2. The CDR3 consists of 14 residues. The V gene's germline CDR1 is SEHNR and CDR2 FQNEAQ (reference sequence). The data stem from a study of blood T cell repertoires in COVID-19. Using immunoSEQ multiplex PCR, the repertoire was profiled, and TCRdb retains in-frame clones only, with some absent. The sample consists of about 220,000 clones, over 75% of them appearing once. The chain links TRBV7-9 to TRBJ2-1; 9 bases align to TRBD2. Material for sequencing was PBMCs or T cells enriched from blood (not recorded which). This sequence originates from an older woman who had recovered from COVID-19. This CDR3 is CASSRTSDYNEQFF. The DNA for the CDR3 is TGTGCCAGCAGCCGGACTAGCGACTACAATGAGCAGTTCTTC.